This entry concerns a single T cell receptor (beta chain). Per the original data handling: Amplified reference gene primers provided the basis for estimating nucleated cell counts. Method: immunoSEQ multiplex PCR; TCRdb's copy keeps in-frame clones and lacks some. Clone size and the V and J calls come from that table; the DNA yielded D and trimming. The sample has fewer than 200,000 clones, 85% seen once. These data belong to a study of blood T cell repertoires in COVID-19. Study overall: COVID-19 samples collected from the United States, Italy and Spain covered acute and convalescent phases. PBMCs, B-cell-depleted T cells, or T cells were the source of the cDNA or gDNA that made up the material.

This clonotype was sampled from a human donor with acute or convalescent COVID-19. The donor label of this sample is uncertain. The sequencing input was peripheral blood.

CDR3 region: CASSQLLPGQGDQPQHF. CDR3 in DNA: TGTGCCAGCAGCCAACTCTTACCGGGACAGGGTGATCAGCCCCAGCATTTT. This rearrangement joins TRBV3-1 (or the pseudogene TRBV3-2) to TRBJ1-5; 9 bases fit TRBD1. The CDR3 is 17 residues long. Germline CDR1 LGHDT, CDR2 YNNKEL (reference sequence). The J segment lost 5 bases and the V segment lost 2 bases, leaving 10 bases of the junction unmatched.